This TCR beta chain was sequenced for a study of blood T cell repertoires in COVID-19. Overall study: COVID-19 samples collected from the United States, Italy and Spain covered acute and convalescent phases.

Clones were read by immunoSEQ multiplex PCR, and TCRdb kept only the in-frame ones, dropping some. The repertoire holds 120,000 to 150,000 clones, with 79% as singletons. CDR3 length equals 16 residues. V dropped 6 bases and J dropped 0; count of bases not matched to a gene: 6. Germline V gene data show CDR1 as LNHDA and CDR2 as SQIVND (reference sequence). V is TRBV19 and J is TRBJ2-3, with 10 bases lining up with TRBD2. The sequenced sample consisted of peripheral blood. The receptor was isolated from a man in his 60s with acute or convalescent COVID-19. CDR3 DNA sequence: TGTGCCAGTAGCCAGGGACTAGCGATAAGCACAGATACGCAGTATTTT. Encoded protein: CASSQGLAISTDTQYF.